This entry lists 25 T cell receptor beta chains sequenced from one sample in a study of cytomegalovirus exposure and HLA in healthy donors. The PCR contained 60 Vbeta and 13 Jbeta primers. The data were produced by immunoSEQ multiplex PCR, yet TCRdb's version contains in-frame clones alone and is incomplete. The sample carries approximately 120,000 clones, 74% recorded once. The specimen was PBMCs. These receptors originate from a human donor in good health.

The chain couples TRBV4-1 to TRBJ1-6, with a possible D match to TRBD1 (6 bases). Germline CDR1 reads MGHRA; CDR2 reads YSYEKL. Between the trimmed V and J ends, which lost 4 bases and 10 bases, there was a span of 20 bases. This CDR3 has 16 amino acids. In DNA, the CDR3 is TGCGCCAGCAGCCCCCCGGCAGGGCAGGGGCACTCACCCCTCCACTTT. It codes for CASSPPAGQGHSPLHF.

This rearrangement joins TRBV27 to TRBJ1-4, with a weak D call TRBD1 (5 bases). Germline V gene data show CDR1 as MNHEY and CDR2 as SMNVEV (reference sequence). The CDR3 covers 16 residues. V was pared by 8 bases and J by 0 bases, with 16 bases between. CDR3 sequence (DNA): TGTGCCAGCTCTCCGGGAGGGACCTCAACTAATGAAAAACTGTTTTTT. It codes for CASSPGGTSTNEKLFF.

CDR3 DNA sequence: TGCAGCGTTGAAGGGCTAGCGGTAGTAAGGAGCTCCTACAATGAGCAGTTCTTC. Its protein is CSVEGLAVVRSSYNEQFF. The rearrangement joins TRBV29-1 to TRBJ2-1; TRBD2 agrees at 7 bases. The ends lost 1 base at V and 0 bases at J; junction bases unmatched: 12. CDR3 size: 18 residues. Germline CDR1 reads SQVTM; CDR2 reads ANQGSEA.

This sequence joins TRBV7-8 and TRBJ2-6, with D possibly being TRBD2 (7 bases). This CDR3 is built from 16 residues. CDR1 is SGHVS, CDR2 FQNEAQ, per germline. The V end lost 3 bases, the J end lost 4 bases, and 13 bases lay between the germline ends. CDR3 nucleotide sequence: TGTGCCAGCAGCTTCGCGGGGGCAGGCGGGGCCAACGTCCTGACTTTC. It specifies CASSFAGAGGANVLTF. Combining the CDR3 with reference TRBV7-8 and TRBJ2-6 gives the whole variable domain GAGVSQSPRYKVAKRGQDVALRCDPISGHVSLFWYQQALGQGPEFLTYFQNEAQLDKSGLPSDRFFAERPEGSVSTLKIQRTQQEDSAVYLCASSFAGAGGANVLTFGAGSRLTVL.

V and J are TRBV15 and TRBJ2-3, with D uncertain. This CDR3 spans 14 amino acids. Germline assignment: CDR1 LNHNV and CDR2 YYDKDF (reference sequence). With 3 bases removed from V and 2 bases from J, the gap between germline ends came to 9 bases. CDR3 nucleotide sequence: TGTGCCACCAGCAGGGGCCGAAACACAGATACGCAGTATTTT. This codes for CATSRGRNTDTQYF.

This chain links TRBV2 with TRBJ2-7, with 9 positions matching TRBD1. The V and J ends lost 8 bases and 5 bases, in that order; junction bases with no gene match: 10. CDR1 SNHLY and CDR2 FYNNEI come from the germline V gene. This CDR3 has 14 residues. The CDR3 region has the DNA TGTGCCAGCGAACGGGACAGGGAAAGAAACGAGCAGTACTTC. Protein: CASERDRERNEQYF.

The V call is TRBV30, the J call TRBJ2-6; weak D call: TRBD2 (6 bases). Germline lookup yields CDR1 GTSNPN and CDR2 SVGIG (reference sequence). The CDR3 is 15 residues long. V shed 4 bases and J shed 2 bases, with 12 bases lying between them. The chain's CDR3 is CAWTSRGAGANVLTF. The CDR3 region has the DNA TGTGCCTGGACTTCGCGGGGTGCTGGGGCCAACGTCCTGACTTTC. Complete variable domain (other parts from reference TRBV30 and TRBJ2-6): SQTIHQWPATLVQPVGSPLSLECTVEGTSNPNLYWYRQAAGRGLQLLFYSVGIGQISSEVPQNLSASRPQDRQFILSSKKLLLSDSGFYLCAWTSRGAGANVLTFGAGSRLTVL.

The V call is TRBV7-8, the J call TRBJ2-3; a weak D match, TRBD1 (6 bases). Trimming left V 4 bases short and J 2 bases short, with 7 bases between. The CDR3 length is 13 residues. Germline loops: CDR1 SGHVS, CDR2 FQNEAQ. The CDR3 sequence: CASSSGDTDTQYF. CDR3 nucleotide sequence: TGTGCCAGCAGCTCAGGGGACACAGATACGCAGTATTTT.

V usage is TRBV2 and J usage is TRBJ2-2, with D perhaps matching TRBD2 (6 bases). Germline V gives CDR1 SNHLY, CDR2 FYNNEI. Trimming took 3 bases from V and 8 from J, leaving 16 bases between them. This CDR3 is 15 amino acids long. The CDR3 bases are TGTGCCAGCAGTGATCCAGGGACTCCACCTGGGGAGCTGTTTTTT. This codes for CASSDPGTPPGELFF.

This chain uses TRBV15 with TRBJ2-5; D is perhaps TRBD2 (6 bases). This CDR3 contains 15 residues. With 0 bases removed from V and 4 bases from J, the gap between germline ends came to 12 bases. The germline gives CDR1 LNHNV, CDR2 YYDKDF (reference sequence). CDR3 in DNA: TGTGCCACCAGCAGAGAAAGACTAGTCGGAGAGACCCAGTACTTC. Translated: CATSRERLVGETQYF.

The V call is TRBV9, the J call TRBJ1-5; D gene uncertain. This CDR3 has 13 amino acids. Germline-derived CDR1 and CDR2 are SGDLS and YYNGEE. Trimming left V 4 bases short and J 5 bases short, with 10 bases between. DNA for the CDR3: TGTGCCAGCAGCCAGGCAGGCGATCAGCCCCAGCATTTT. Translation: CASSQAGDQPQHF.

This chain connects TRBV7-2 to TRBJ2-2; 13 bases are a match to TRBD2. The CDR3 runs 18 residues. J was trimmed by 4 bases and V by 0 bases; bases with no gene match: 5. Per germline, CDR1 SGHTA and CDR2 FQGNSA. CDR3: CASSLAPTSGRFTGELFF. For the CDR3, the DNA is TGTGCCAGCAGCTTAGCGCCGACTAGCGGGAGGTTCACCGGGGAGCTGTTTTTT.

The V gene is TRBV21-1, the J gene TRBJ1-5. TRBV21-1 is recorded as a pseudogene. CDR3 length equals 16 residues. The CDR3: CASSKLGGKGNQPQHF. The CDR3 nucleotides read TGTGCCAGCAGCAAATTGGGGGGGAAAGGCAATCAGCCCCAGCATTTT.

The J gene is TRBJ2-7, the V gene TRBV5-6; 8 bases match TRBD1. The junction had 2 bases not matched to a gene; V was cut back by 2 bases and J by 4 bases. Germline V gene lookup returns CDR1 SGHDT and CDR2 YYEEEE. The CDR3 has 13 amino acids. The CDR3 reads CASSFYRGYEQYF. The CDR3 nucleotides read TGTGCCAGCAGCTTCTACAGGGGGTACGAGCAGTACTTC.

This clone was recorded a few times. The chain has TRBV7-2 and TRBJ2-2, with a possible D match to TRBD2 (5 bases). Trimming took 4 bases from V and 2 from J, leaving 11 bases between them. This CDR3 has 15 residues. Germline loops: CDR1 SGHTA, CDR2 FQGNSA. The chain's CDR3 is CASSSGVFNTGELFF. CDR3 DNA sequence: TGTGCCAGCAGCTCCGGGGTTTTCAACACCGGGGAGCTGTTTTTT.

With regard to this clone: It is unclear where the CDR3 begins or ends on the DNA, so no DNA is shown, and the CDR3 is as TCRdb lists it. The chain recombines TRBV30 with TRBJ1-2. Germline V gene data show CDR1 as GTSNPN and CDR2 as SVGIG (reference sequence). The CDR3 is 12 residues long, counting both termini. The CDR3 reads CAWSVIVGEGTF.

The J gene is TRBJ2-4, the V gene TRBV19, with 8 nucleotides matching TRBD1. Germline trimming cut 5 bases from V and 3 bases from J; bases unmatched to any gene: 3. Germline V CDR1 and CDR2: LNHDA, SQIVND (reference sequence). The CDR3 has 14 amino acids. CDR3: CASSYGQGKNIQYF. The CDR3 bases are TGTGCCAGTAGTTACGGACAGGGCAAAAACATTCAGTACTTC.

The chain is built from TRBV6-5 and TRBJ1-2; 8 nucleotides match TRBD1. This CDR3 contains 13 residues. The trim removed 6 bases at V and 8 bases at J, leaving 8 bases unmatched. Germline V CDR1 and CDR2: MNHEY, SVGAGI. The CDR3: CASRKDRVGGYTF. The CDR3 DNA is TGTGCCAGCAGGAAGGACAGGGTAGGCGGCTACACCTTC.

CDR3 DNA: TGTGCCAGCAGCCAAGGGCGCAGGTCGAACCAAGAGACCCAGTACTTC. Translated: CASSQGRRSNQETQYF. The J gene is TRBJ2-5, the V gene TRBV14; D gene unclear. V lost 1 base and J 0 bases, leaving 12 bases between the germline ends. CDR1 and CDR2 from the germline V gene are SGHDN and FVKESK. The CDR3 runs 16 residues.

The V gene is TRBV28, the J gene TRBJ2-5; 8 bases align to TRBD2. Germline V CDR1 and CDR2: MDHEN, SYDVKM. This CDR3 is built from 16 residues. J lost 3 bases, V lost 4 bases, and 10 bases had no gene match. CDR3 loop: CASSWVFGGVKETQYF. The CDR3, as DNA: TGTGCCAGCAGTTGGGTTTTCGGGGGGGTCAAAGAGACCCAGTACTTC.

This clone was found a few times. This chain connects TRBV5-1 to TRBJ1-2; 9 nucleotides line up with TRBD1. The CDR3 extends over 16 amino acids. Germline CDR1 is SGHRS and CDR2 is YFSETQ. V lost 0 bases to trimming and J lost 9 bases; unmatched junction nucleotides: 12. CDR3 sequence: CASSLAGTGSFSRYTF. The CDR3 nucleotides are TGCGCCAGCAGCTTGGCCGGGACAGGGTCGTTTTCTCGCTACACCTTC. Combining the CDR3 with reference TRBV5-1 and TRBJ1-2 gives the whole variable domain KAGVTQTPRYLIKTRGQQVTLSCSPISGHRSVSWYQQTPGQGLQFLFEYFSETQRNKGNFPGRFSGRQFSNSRSEMNVSTLELGDSALYLCASSLAGTGSFSRYTFGSGTRLTVV.

This clone showed up just a few times. This CDR3 is CASSLGQIYGYTF. The DNA of the CDR3 is TGTGCCAGCAGCCTCGGACAGATATATGGCTACACCTTC. The gene calls are TRBV7-9 and TRBJ1-2; D may be TRBD1 (6 bases). Germline CDR1 is SEHNR and CDR2 is FQNEAQ (reference sequence). The CDR3 totals 13 residues. The V and J ends lost 5 bases and 5 bases respectively, with 12 bases between them.

CDR3: CASSLGLGVGPDTQYF. The CDR3, as DNA: TGTGCCAGCAGCTTAGGATTAGGCGTTGGGCCAGATACGCAGTATTTT. This rearrangement joins TRBV7-2 to TRBJ2-3; D is ambiguous. CDR1 is SGHTA and CDR2 is FQGNSA in the germline V gene. The CDR3 is 16 residues long. Trimming cost V 1 base and J 4 bases, with 15 bases left between them.

The CDR3: CASSSGTSGTYEQFF. CDR3 bases: TGCGCCAGCAGCTCCGGGACTAGCGGGACCTATGAGCAGTTCTTC. The chain uses TRBV5-1 and TRBJ2-1; 13 bases line up with TRBD2. The CDR3 has 15 amino acids. V lost 3 bases, J lost 8 bases, and 5 bases stayed unmatched. From germline, CDR1 is SGHRS and CDR2 YFSETQ. The full variable domain, its missing parts supplied by reference TRBV5-1 and TRBJ2-1, is KAGVTQTPRYLIKTRGQQVTLSCSPISGHRSVSWYQQTPGQGLQFLFEYFSETQRNKGNFPGRFSGRQFSNSRSEMNVSTLELGDSALYLCASSSGTSGTYEQFFGPGTRLTVL.

J is TRBJ1-1 and V is TRBV7-9, with D unclear. Germline V lookup: CDR1 SEHNR, CDR2 FQNEAQ (reference sequence). The length of the CDR3 is 14 residues. Trimming stripped 4 bases from V and 6 bases from J, with 15 bases between. The CDR3, as DNA: TGTGCCAGCAGCTCACCTTCCGGACTGTCTGAAGCTTTCTTT. It yields the protein CASSSPSGLSEAFF.